This T cell receptor (beta chain) was captured by sequencing in a study of type 1 regulatory T cells. Trimming stripped 3 bases from V and 0 bases from J, with 12 bases between. Germline V gene sequence: CDR1 SGHVS, CDR2 FQNEAQ. The CDR3 totals 15 residues. This clonotype was found a few times. One entry per CDR3 protein results from TCRdb running MiXCR on the reads. Counted here are some 89,000 distinct CDR3 sequences, roughly a third occurring once; the ten biggest clones make up 2% to 2.5%. The chain joins TRBV7-8 to TRBJ2-7; D perhaps matches TRBD2 (6 bases). The sequenced sample was CD4+ T cells, either the whole sample or a sorted fraction (not recorded which). This TCR derives from a human donor in good health. As DNA, the CDR3 is TGTGCCAGCAGCTTTCGAGGCGGGGCCTCCTACGAGCAGTACTTC. Its translation: CASSFRGGASYEQYF. Full variable domain (missing parts from reference TRBV7-8 and TRBJ2-7): GAGVSQSPRYKVAKRGQDVALRCDPISGHVSLFWYQQALGQGPEFLTYFQNEAQLDKSGLPSDRFFAERPEGSVSTLKIQRTQQEDSAVYLCASSFRGGASYEQYFGPGTRLTVT.